This TCR beta chain was documented in a study of blood T cell repertoires in COVID-19. Sequencing used immunoSEQ multiplex PCR; TCRdb keeps in-frame clones, though not all of them. The table shows 340,000 or so clones, with around 85% occurring only once. Each participant's cohort was designated according to participant-reported clinical history. This CDR3 has 16 residues. The V and J ends lost 8 bases and 7 bases, in that order; junction bases with no gene match: 14. Germline V gene lookup returns CDR1 SGHAT and CDR2 FQDESV (reference sequence). The V and J genes are TRBV11-1 and TRBJ1-6; 7 bases are shared with TRBD1. The receptor was derived from a woman in her thirties or forties with acute COVID-19. The sample was PBMCs or T cells enriched from blood (not recorded which). The CDR3 DNA follows: TGTGCCAGCTCAAGTGGACAAGGGGACAGCAATTCACCCCTCCACTTT. It encodes CASSSGQGDSNSPLHF.